A selection of T cell receptor beta chains follows, all from one sample in a study of blood T cell repertoires in COVID-19. Produced via immunoSEQ multiplex PCR; TCRdb's table is partial and in-frame only. The sample consists of approximately 170,000 clones, about 86% of them appearing once. Material for sequencing was peripheral blood. These receptors all come from a woman of 80 years or more with acute or convalescent COVID-19. Both conserved end residues are part of each CDR3. A D gene is named only where the DNA matches it firmly. Expanded clones get a size class; other rows say once, few or many, or leave the size out.

>-|TRBJ2-2|TRBV19|-
CASNRGVNTGELFF
TGTGCCAGTAACCGGGGAGTGAACACCGGGGAGCTGTTTTTT
>-|TRBJ1-3|TRBV5-1|-
CASSLSSGSGNTIYF
TGCGCCAGCAGCTTGTCCTCAGGTTCTGGAAACACCATATATTTT
>-|TRBJ2-3|TRBV25-1|few
CASSEIRGDTQYF
TGTGCCAGCAGTGAAATCAGGGGAGATACGCAGTATTTT
>-|TRBJ2-7|TRBV4-1|-
CASSREPTGVNEQYF
TGCGCCAGCAGCCGAGAACCGACAGGAGTGAACGAGCAGTACTTC
>-|TRBJ2-7|TRBV6-6|-
CASRTGNYEQYF
TGTGCCAGCAGAACAGGGAACTACGAGCAGTACTTC
>TRBD1|TRBJ1-1|TRBV19|-
CASSTPRTGLGNTEAFF
TGTGCCAGTAGTACCCCGCGGACAGGCCTGGGTAACACTGAAGCTTTCTTT
>-|TRBJ1-2|TRBV6-5|-
CASKVQTANYGYTF
TGTGCCAGCAAGGTACAGACGGCGAACTATGGCTACACCTTC
>TRBD1|TRBJ1-5|TRBV3-1/TRBV3-2|-
CASSQDETGGFQPQHF
TGTGCCAGCAGCCAAGATGAGACAGGGGGCTTTCAGCCCCAGCATTTT
>TRBD1|TRBJ1-5|TRBV3-1/TRBV3-2|-
CASSQDDGTGMEPQHF
TGTGCCAGCAGCCAAGATGACGGGACAGGGATGGAGCCCCAGCATTTT
>TRBD1|TRBJ2-7|TRBV3-1/TRBV3-2|-
CASSIGGTGASYEQYF
TGTGCCAGCAGCATAGGGGGGACAGGGGCATCCTACGAGCAGTACTTC
>-|TRBJ2-3|TRBV6-6|-
CASTPGLSTDTQYF
TGTGCCAGCACCCCGGGTCTTAGCACAGATACGCAGTATTTT
>TRBD1|TRBJ2-7|TRBV5-5|-
CASSLAGGAGSYEQYF
TGTGCCAGCAGCTTGGCAGGGGGCGCGGGCTCCTACGAGCAGTACTTC
>TRBD2|TRBJ2-1|TRBV6-4|-
CASSASTSGGYNEQFF
TGTGCCAGCAGTGCATCTACTAGCGGGGGGTACAATGAGCAGTTCTTC
>TRBD1|TRBJ2-4|TRBV5-4|-
CASSLGRGLSKNIQYF
TGTGCCAGCAGCTTGGGCAGGGGGTTGTCCAAAAACATTCAGTACTTC
>TRBD2|TRBJ2-2|TRBV28|-
CASRPTSGNTGELFF
TGTGCCAGCAGACCGACTAGCGGAAACACCGGGGAGCTGTTTTTT
>TRBD1|TRBJ1-2|TRBV18|-
CASSLTRTGGDYGYTF
TGTGCCAGCTCACTGACACGGACAGGGGGCGACTATGGCTACACCTTC
>-|TRBJ2-3|TRBV7-2|-
CASSSAGTRTDTQYF
TGTGCCAGCAGCTCCGCCGGGACTCGCACAGATACGCAGTATTTT
>-|TRBJ2-3|TRBV3-1/TRBV3-2|-
CASSQDRGFPDTQYF
TGTGCCAGCAGCCAAGATCGGGGGTTCCCAGATACGCAGTATTTT
>TRBD1|TRBJ1-4|TRBV3-1/TRBV3-2|once
CASSQNTGASEKLFF
TGTGCCAGCAGCCAAAACACAGGGGCTAGCGAAAAACTGTTTTTT
>TRBD1|TRBJ2-3|TRBV7-8|-
CASSLGIGQGTDTQYF
TGTGCCAGCAGCTTAGGGATAGGACAGGGCACAGATACGCAGTATTTT